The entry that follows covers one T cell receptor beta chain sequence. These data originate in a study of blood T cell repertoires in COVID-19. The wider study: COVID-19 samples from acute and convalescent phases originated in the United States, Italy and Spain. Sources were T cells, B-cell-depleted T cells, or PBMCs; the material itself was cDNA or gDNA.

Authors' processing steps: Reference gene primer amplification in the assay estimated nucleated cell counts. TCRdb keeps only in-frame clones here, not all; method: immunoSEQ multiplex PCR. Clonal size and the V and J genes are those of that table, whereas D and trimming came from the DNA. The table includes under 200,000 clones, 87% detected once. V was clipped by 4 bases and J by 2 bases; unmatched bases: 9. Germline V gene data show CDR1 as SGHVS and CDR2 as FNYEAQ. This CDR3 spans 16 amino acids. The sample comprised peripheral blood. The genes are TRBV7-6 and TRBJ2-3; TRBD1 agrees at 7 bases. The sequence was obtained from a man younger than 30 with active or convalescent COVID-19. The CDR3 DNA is TGTGCCAGCAGCTCACCCGACAGGGCTATCACAGATACGCAGTATTTT. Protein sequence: CASSSPDRAITDTQYF.